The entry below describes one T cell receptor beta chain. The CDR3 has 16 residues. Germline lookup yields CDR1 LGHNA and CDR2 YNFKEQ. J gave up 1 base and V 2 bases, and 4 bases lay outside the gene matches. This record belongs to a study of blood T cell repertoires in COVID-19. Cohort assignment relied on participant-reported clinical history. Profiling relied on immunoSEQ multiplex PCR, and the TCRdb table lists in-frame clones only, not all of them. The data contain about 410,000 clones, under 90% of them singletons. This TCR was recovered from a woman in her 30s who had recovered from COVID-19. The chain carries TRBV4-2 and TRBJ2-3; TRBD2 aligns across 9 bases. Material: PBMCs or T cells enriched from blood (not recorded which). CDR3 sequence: CASSQLVAGGTDTQYF. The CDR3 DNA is TGTGCCAGCAGCCAACTCGTAGCGGGGGGCACAGATACGCAGTATTTT.